Below are 19 T cell receptor beta chains sequenced from a single sample in a study of cytomegalovirus exposure and HLA in healthy donors. The primer mix had 60 Vbeta and 13 Jbeta primers. Assay: immunoSEQ multiplex PCR; the TCRdb copy retains only in-frame clones and omits some. The repertoire includes some 160,000 clones, roughly 85% of them detected once, and 8.5% sits in the top ten. The sequenced sample consisted of PBMCs. Every receptor here comes from a male donor in good health and CMV-seropositive.

The CDR3 loop is CAWSEVPGSSGNTIYF. The DNA of the CDR3 is TGTGCCTGGAGTGAAGTCCCGGGATCATCTGGAAACACCATATATTTT. The chain combines TRBV30 with TRBJ1-3; the D is unclear. The germline V gene has CDR1 GTSNPN and CDR2 SVGIG (reference sequence). The CDR3 loop spans 16 amino acids. The V end was cut by 1 base, the J end by 1 base, with 14 bases between.

CDR3 protein: CASSLEPTVNEKLFF. The CDR3 DNA reads as TGTGCCAGCAGCTTAGAACCGACAGTGAATGAAAAACTGTTTTTT. The chain uses TRBV7-9 and TRBJ1-4, with D maybe TRBD1 (5 bases). In germline, CDR1 is SEHNR, CDR2 FQNEAQ (reference sequence). V was cut by 1 base and J by 5 bases, with 11 bases left in between. The CDR3 length is 15 residues.

This clone was seen just once. CDR3 sequence reads: CASSTAGQGPPAFF. In nucleotides, the CDR3 is TGTGCCAGTAGTACAGCGGGACAGGGGCCTCCGGCTTTCTTT. This chain links TRBV19 with TRBJ1-1; 10 nucleotides agree with TRBD1. The V gene's germline CDR1 is LNHDA and CDR2 SQIVND (reference sequence). This CDR3 comprises 14 residues. The junction had 10 bases not matched to a gene; V was cut back by 4 bases and J by 11 bases.

The J gene is TRBJ2-3, the V gene TRBV5-6; D is perhaps TRBD2 (6 bases). The CDR3 loop spans 15 amino acids. Germline loops: CDR1 SGHDT, CDR2 YYEEEE. V shed 7 bases and J shed 5 bases, with 20 bases lying between them. The CDR3 DNA reads TGTGCCAGCTACCCGCGGGGCACGGCGCAAGATACGCAGTATTTT. Translation gives CASYPRGTAQDTQYF.

The gene calls are TRBV25-1 and TRBJ2-5, with D unresolved. V lost 6 bases and J lost 5, with 10 bases in between. The CDR3 has 12 residues. The V gene's germline CDR1 is MGHDK and CDR2 SYGVNS. The CDR3 here is CASSLSPETQYF. The CDR3, as DNA: TGTGCCAGCAGCCTTTCCCCGGAGACCCAGTACTTC.

This clone came up a few times. The V call is TRBV18, the J call TRBJ1-4, with TRBD1 matching 8 bases. Trimming removed 0 bases from V and 7 bases from J; junction bases left unmatched: 10. This CDR3 has 17 amino acids. Germline CDR1 KGHSH, CDR2 LQKENI. The CDR3 DNA is TGTGCCAGCTCACCACCCACGCAGGGGGCGCGTGGTGAAAAACTGTTTTTT. Protein sequence: CASSPPTQGARGEKLFF.

The genes are TRBV21-1 and TRBJ1-1; the table assigns TRBD1, which was not confirmed against the DNA. TRBV21-1 is classified as a pseudogene. This CDR3 spans 17 amino acids. Written as DNA, the CDR3 is TGTGCCAGCAGTCACGGGACAGGGGGCGAGTTTGGGACTGAAGCTTTCTTT. This translates into CASSHGTGGEFGTEAFF.

J is TRBJ2-3 and V is TRBV18, with TRBD1 matching over 8 bases. The V gene's germline CDR1 is KGHSH and CDR2 LQKENI. Trimming cost V 4 bases and J 2 bases; bases outside gene matches: 5. CDR3 size: 15 residues. The DNA for the CDR3 is TGTGCCAGCTCACTCAGGACAGGGAACACAGATACGCAGTATTTT. It encodes CASSLRTGNTDTQYF.

The chain has TRBV10-2 and TRBJ2-1, with TRBD1 identical over 7 bases. Germline V lookup: CDR1 WSHSY, CDR2 SAAADI. Losses at the gene ends were 10 bases for V and 9 bases for J; bases not matched to a gene: 15. The CDR3 spans 14 residues. The DNA for the CDR3 is TGCGCCACCGACGGAACGACAGGGCACCCTGAGCAGTTCTTC. As protein: CATDGTTGHPEQFF.

This sequence joins TRBV19 and TRBJ1-5; 7 nucleotides line up with TRBD1. The CDR3 has 16 residues. J was trimmed by 2 bases and V by 5 bases; bases with no gene match: 9. Germline CDR1 is LNHDA and CDR2 is SQIVND (reference sequence). CDR3 residues: CASSLVRDRGNQPQHF. The DNA of the CDR3 is TGTGCCAGTAGTCTCGTCCGGGACAGAGGCAATCAGCCCCAGCATTTT.

The CDR3 coding sequence is TGTGCCAGCAGTTTTGGTGGGAGAGCCTACGAGCAGTACTTC. It codes for CASSFGGRAYEQYF. V gene TRBV27 combines with J gene TRBJ2-7; D may be TRBD2 (5 bases). V was pared by 3 bases and J by 2 bases, with 11 bases between. In germline, CDR1 is MNHEY, CDR2 SMNVEV (reference sequence). CDR3 length: 14 amino acids.

This clone turned up a few times. The chain joins TRBV7-8 to TRBJ1-5, with TRBD1 as a possible D gene (5 bases). Germline CDR1 and CDR2: SGHVS and FQNEAQ. Between the trimmed V and J ends, which lost 6 bases and 5 bases, there was a span of 11 bases. This CDR3 region has 13 residues. The CDR3 here is CASRAGGDQPQHF. The CDR3 DNA is TGTGCCAGCAGGGCAGGAGGGGATCAGCCCCAGCATTTT.

This rearrangement joins TRBV27 to TRBJ2-1; 9 bases fit TRBD2. The V gene end was trimmed by 3 bases and the J gene end by 3 bases; junction bases not matched to a gene: 6. Germline-derived CDR1 and CDR2 are MNHEY and SMNVEV (reference sequence). The CDR3 runs to 16 residues. The CDR3 coding sequence is TGTGCCAGCAGTTTCCAGAGCGGGGGGAGCTACAATGAGCAGTTCTTC. Translating gives CASSFQSGGSYNEQFF.

The rearrangement links TRBV5-4 to TRBJ2-5; 9 nucleotides line up with TRBD2. After removal of 4 bases from V and 4 bases from J, the junction contained 5 bases not matched to a gene. The V gene's germline CDR1 is SGHNT and CDR2 YYREEE (reference sequence). The CDR3 loop spans 14 amino acids. The CDR3 here is CASSPVAGVETQYF. The CDR3 DNA sequence: TGTGCCAGCAGCCCGGTAGCGGGGGTAGAGACCCAGTACTTC.

V usage is TRBV13 and J usage is TRBJ1-2; D is possibly TRBD1 (5 bases). The CDR3 has 12 residues. Germline V gene sequence: CDR1 PRHDT, CDR2 FYEKMQ (reference sequence). V lost 7 bases and J lost 8, with 14 bases in between. The CDR3 nucleotides are TGTGCCAGCACGCAGGCCTCAGGGGGCTACACCTTC. Amino acid sequence: CASTQASGGYTF.

The chain has TRBV11-2 and TRBJ2-7; 7 bases agree with TRBD1. J was trimmed by 3 bases and V by 4 bases; bases with no gene match: 6. The CDR3 totals 14 residues. Germline CDR1 SGHAT, CDR2 FQNNGV. Written as DNA, the CDR3 is TGTGCCAGCAGCTCCGGACAGGTGGGCTACGAGCAGTACTTC. This encodes CASSSGQVGYEQYF.

The V gene is TRBV4-3, the J gene TRBJ2-3; perhaps TRBD2 as D (5 bases). The V end lost 1 base, the J end lost 1 base, and 18 bases lay between the germline ends. Germline V gives CDR1 LGHNA, CDR2 YSLEER. The CDR3 covers 18 residues. The CDR3 loop is CASSQGPARAARTDTQYF. In DNA form, the CDR3 reads TGCGCCAGCAGCCAAGGGCCCGCGCGGGCAGCGCGCACAGATACGCAGTATTTT.

The gene calls are TRBV9 and TRBJ1-2, with 10 bases fitting TRBD1. V was clipped by 2 bases and J by 4 bases; unmatched bases: 11. The CDR3 contains 17 residues. The germline gives CDR1 SGDLS, CDR2 YYNGEE. The CDR3 coding sequence is TGTGCCAGCAGCGTCAGACAGGGGGCTAAAACTTTCTATGGCTACACCTTC. Protein product: CASSVRQGAKTFYGYTF.

This clone was observed once. The V gene is TRBV7-2, the J gene TRBJ2-3; 8 nucleotides match TRBD2. The CDR3 is 14 amino acids. V lost 7 bases, J lost 3 bases, and 6 bases stayed unmatched. Per the germline V gene, CDR1 is SGHTA and CDR2 is FQGNSA. CDR3 protein: CASNPGGGTDTQYF. CDR3 DNA sequence: TGTGCCAGCAACCCCGGCGGGGGGACAGATACGCAGTATTTT.